Presented here are 29 T cell receptor beta chains from one specimen sequenced in a study of T cell responses to AZD1222 COVID-19 vaccine. Some clones are missing from TCRdb's copy, which holds only in-frame ones; the method was immunoSEQ multiplex PCR. The table records approximately 130,000 clones, about 90% of them present only once. Specimen: peripheral blood, collected on day 0 of AZD1222 vaccination. The receptors were gathered from an adult in good health.

This clone was seen once. The chain recombines TRBV10-3 with TRBJ1-1; D unclear. Looked up from germline, CDR1 is ENHRY and CDR2 is SYGVKD. Deletions cut 4 bases from V and 3 bases from J, with 12 bases between. This CDR3 region has 14 residues. The CDR3 nucleotides read TGTGCCATCAGTGGAGGGAATCAAGACACTGAAGCTTTCTTT. Translated: CAISGGNQDTEAFF.

V gene TRBV6-6 combines with J gene TRBJ2-2; D gene uncertain. This CDR3 comprises 14 residues. The V end lost 7 bases, the J end lost 5 bases, and 14 bases lay between the germline ends. Per germline, CDR1 MNHNY and CDR2 SVGAGI (reference sequence). The CDR3 coding sequence is TGTGCCAGCACCCGACCAGGACGGACCGGGGAGCTGTTTTTT. Encoded protein: CASTRPGRTGELFF.

The chain couples TRBV5-5 to TRBJ1-4, with 8 bases identical to TRBD1. Germline trimming cut 0 bases from V and 10 bases from J; bases unmatched to any gene: 8. This CDR3 has 15 residues. Looked up from germline, CDR1 is SGHKS and CDR2 is YYEKEE (reference sequence). In nucleotides, the CDR3 is TGTGCCAGCAGCTTGGGTTGGGGACAGGAGGGAAAACTGTTTTTT. It specifies CASSLGWGQEGKLFF. Full variable domain (remainder filled in from reference TRBV5-5 and TRBJ1-4): DAGVTQSPTHLIKTRGQQVTLRCSPISGHKSVSWYQQVLGQGPQFIFQYYEKEERGRGNFPDRFSARQFPNYSSELNVNALLLGDSALYLCASSLGWGQEGKLFFGSGTQLSVL.

For this clone: Other DNA sequences in the same sample also yield this CDR3. This rearrangement joins TRBV27 to TRBJ1-6; no clear D gene. The V and J ends lost 2 bases and 9 bases respectively, with 5 bases between them. The CDR3 runs 12 residues. The V gene's germline CDR1 is MNHEY and CDR2 SMNVEV (reference sequence). CDR3 DNA sequence: TGTGCCAGCAGTTTACTGGGTTCACCCCTCCACTTT. Its protein is CASSLLGSPLHF.

The rearrangement joins TRBV4-2 to TRBJ1-2; D call uncertain. The CDR3 is 13 amino acids. V shed 4 bases and J shed 3 bases, with 9 bases lying between them. Per germline, CDR1 LGHNA and CDR2 YNFKEQ. CDR3 nucleotide sequence: TGTGCCAGCAGCCTCCGGACGGACTATGGCTACACCTTC. The encoded protein is CASSLRTDYGYTF.

The rearrangement links TRBV19 to TRBJ2-2; weak D call: TRBD1 (5 bases). The CDR3 has 16 residues. Trimming left V 1 base short and J 5 bases short, with 14 bases between. The germline V gene has CDR1 LNHDA and CDR2 SQIVND (reference sequence). Here the CDR3 reads CASSIALGAWTGELFF. The CDR3 nucleotides are TGTGCCAGTAGTATAGCGCTAGGGGCATGGACCGGGGAGCTGTTTTTT.

Concerning this clone: This CDR3 is also generated by other DNA sequences in the sample. The chain carries TRBV6-5 and TRBJ2-1; weak D call: TRBD2 (6 bases). The CDR3 sequence is 15 residues long. The V gene lost 2 bases and the J gene lost 0 bases, with 8 bases spanning the gap. Looked up from germline, CDR1 is MNHEY and CDR2 is SVGAGI. The CDR3 region is CASSYGGSSYNEQFF. The CDR3, as DNA: TGTGCCAGCAGTTACGGAGGGAGCTCCTACAATGAGCAGTTCTTC.

The chain couples TRBV5-4 to TRBJ2-1; no reliable D call. The CDR3 spans 14 residues. The V gene lost 0 bases and the J gene lost 6 bases, with 10 bases spanning the gap. Germline V gene data show CDR1 as SGHNT and CDR2 as YYREEE (reference sequence). The CDR3 nucleotides are TGTGCCAGCAGCTTGGACCTCTTTCCCAATGAGCAGTTCTTC. This gives the protein CASSLDLFPNEQFF.

V usage is TRBV28 and J usage is TRBJ1-1, with D possibly being TRBD1 (5 bases). CDR3 length: 12 residues. V was shortened by 11 bases and J by 3 bases, with 13 bases between the two germline ends. CDR1 and CDR2 from the germline V gene are MDHEN and SYDVKM. CDR3 sequence (DNA): TGTGCCGGGTCTTCGGGGCACACTGAAGCTTTCTTT. This translates into CAGSSGHTEAFF.

This chain joins TRBV11-3 and TRBJ2-1, with D maybe TRBD2 (5 bases). V was clipped by 6 bases and J by 2 bases, with 17 bases between them. Germline CDR1 SGHNT, CDR2 YENEEA. CDR3 length: 16 amino acids. The CDR3 spells CASSPSRVPTYNEQFF. In DNA, the CDR3 is TGTGCCAGCAGTCCCTCGAGGGTACCCACCTACAATGAGCAGTTCTTC.

The V and J genes are TRBV29-1 and TRBJ1-5; D is unclear. Trimming cost V 4 bases and J 3 bases, with 10 bases left between them. The CDR3 totals 13 residues. Germline loops: CDR1 SQVTM, CDR2 ANQGSEA. The CDR3 loop reads CSVVVQNNQPQHF. CDR3 DNA sequence: TGCAGCGTTGTTGTGCAGAACAATCAGCCCCAGCATTTT.

The chain carries TRBV29-1 and TRBJ1-1; D might be TRBD1 (5 bases). Trimming left V 7 bases short and J 5 bases short, with 14 bases between. Germline V CDR1 and CDR2: SQVTM, ANQGSEA. The CDR3 has 12 residues. CDR3 region: CSGRDVGTEAFF. The DNA for the CDR3 is TGCAGCGGCCGGGACGTAGGAACTGAAGCTTTCTTT. Based on the CDR3 plus reference TRBV29-1 and TRBJ1-1, the full variable domain is SAVISQKPSRDICQRGTSLTIQCQVDSQVTMMFWYRQQPGQSLTLIATANQGSEATYESGFVIDKFPISRPNLTFSTLTVSNMSPEDSSIYLCSGRDVGTEAFFGQGTRLTVV.

The CDR3 spells CASSLIPESPLHF. The DNA of the CDR3 is TGTGCCAGCAGCTTAATCCCAGAAAGTCCCCTCCACTTT. V and J are TRBV7-2 and TRBJ1-6; D uncertain. Germline V lookup: CDR1 SGHTA, CDR2 FQGNSA. The CDR3 runs to 13 residues. V lost 2 bases to trimming and J lost 13 bases, with 12 bases between them.

The rearrangement links TRBV29-1 to TRBJ1-1, with 9 bases fitting TRBD1. V shed 4 bases and J 5 bases; nucleotides not matched to a gene: 5. The length of the CDR3 is 13 residues. CDR1 is SQVTM, CDR2 ANQGSEA, per germline. The CDR3 loop is CSVVQGARTEAFF. The DNA of the CDR3 is TGCAGCGTTGTACAGGGGGCGCGTACTGAAGCTTTCTTT.

The V and J genes are TRBV11-1 and TRBJ2-1; weak D call: TRBD1 (6 bases). The CDR3 has 14 residues. Trimming took off 1 base at V and 9 bases at J, with 13 bases between the two ends. Per germline, CDR1 SGHAT and CDR2 FQDESV (reference sequence). CDR3 protein: CASSLDYRDPEQFF. DNA of the CDR3: TGTGCCAGCAGCTTAGACTACAGGGACCCTGAGCAGTTCTTC.

This rearrangement joins TRBV18 to TRBJ2-2; TRBD2 might be the D (6 bases). V lost 1 base, J lost 1 base, and 10 bases lay in between. CDR1 and CDR2 from the germline V gene are KGHSH and LQKENI. The length of the CDR3 is 16 residues. CDR3 region: CASSPLRGGNTGELFF. Written as DNA, the CDR3 is TGTGCCAGCTCACCACTTCGGGGAGGGAACACCGGGGAGCTGTTTTTT.

This clone was counted once. V is TRBV6-5 and J is TRBJ1-5; D unclear. This CDR3 comprises 12 residues. CDR1 is MNHEY, CDR2 SVGAGI, per germline. Deletions cut 6 bases from V and 3 bases from J, with 6 bases between. CDR3 protein: CASSPPNQPQHF. The CDR3 coding sequence is TGTGCCAGCAGCCCACCCAATCAGCCCCAGCATTTT.

V usage is TRBV6-2 or TRBV6-3 and J usage is TRBJ2-5; no definite D call. The CDR3 is 13 amino acids. V was cut by 7 bases and J by 5 bases, with 14 bases left in between. CDR1 is MNHEY and CDR2 is SVGEGT in the germline V gene. The CDR3 region is CASNPRNKETQYF. CDR3 DNA sequence: TGTGCCAGCAACCCCAGGAACAAGGAGACCCAGTACTTC.

This chain connects TRBV18 to TRBJ2-5, with 11 bases identical to TRBD2. The CDR3 has 18 residues. The junction had 13 bases not matched to a gene; V was cut back by 5 bases and J by 2 bases. The germline V gene encodes CDR1 KGHSH and CDR2 LQKENI. This CDR3 is CASSTTSGRVLTQETQYF. The CDR3 coding sequence is TGTGCCAGCTCAACAACTAGCGGGAGAGTACTAACACAAGAGACCCAGTACTTC. The variable domain in full, completed from reference TRBV18 and TRBJ2-5, reads NAGVMQNPRHLVRRRGQEARLRCSPMKGHSHVYWYRQLPEEGLKFMVYLQKENIIDESGMPKERFSAEFPKEGPSILRIQQVVRGDSAAYFCASSTTSGRVLTQETQYFGPGTRLLVL.

The chain has TRBV3-1 (or the pseudogene TRBV3-2) and TRBJ2-3, with 10 bases aligning to TRBD2. The junction had 4 bases not matched to a gene; V was cut back by 6 bases and J by 4 bases. The length of the CDR3 is 14 residues. Per the germline V gene, CDR1 is LGHDT and CDR2 is YNNKEL (reference sequence). DNA for the CDR3: TGTGCCAGCAGTCAGCGGGAGGGCGCAGATACGCAGTATTTT. Protein: CASSQREGADTQYF.

In regard to this clone: The same CDR3 also results from other DNA sequences found in this sample. The chain uses TRBV30 and TRBJ1-6; D call uncertain. This CDR3 is built from 11 residues. The germline V gene encodes CDR1 GTSNPN and CDR2 SVGIG (reference sequence). V lost 0 bases to trimming and J lost 8 bases, with 2 bases between them. In DNA, the CDR3 is TGTGCCTGGAGTGTGTATTCACCCCTCCACTTT. It is translated as CAWSVYSPLHF.

V usage is TRBV14 and J usage is TRBJ2-3; TRBD2 matches 7 bases. The CDR3 is 16 residues long. V was clipped by 2 bases and J by 4 bases; unmatched bases: 9. CDR1 and CDR2 from the germline V gene are SGHDN and FVKESK. The CDR3 DNA is TGTGCCAGCAGCCAACTTCTTGGACTAGTTGCAGATACGCAGTATTTT. Protein product: CASSQLLGLVADTQYF.

This rearrangement joins TRBV5-6 to TRBJ1-2, with 7 bases fitting TRBD1. Germline trimming cut 4 bases from V and 4 bases from J; bases unmatched to any gene: 4. This CDR3 region has 13 residues. Germline CDR1 SGHDT, CDR2 YYEEEE. CDR3 residues: CASSLRQGYGYTF. The CDR3 DNA reads as TGTGCCAGCAGCCTAAGACAGGGCTATGGCTACACCTTC. The full variable domain, rest sourced from reference TRBV5-6 and TRBJ1-2, is DAGVTQSPTHLIKTRGQQVTLRCSPKSGHDTVSWYQQALGQGPQFIFQYYEEEERQRGNFPDRFSGHQFPNYSSELNVNALLLGDSALYLCASSLRQGYGYTFGSGTRLTVV.

The V call is TRBV19, the J call TRBJ2-3, with a possible D match to TRBD1 (6 bases). Trimming removed 9 bases at V and 0 bases at J, with 13 bases between. CDR3 length: 14 amino acids. Germline loops: CDR1 LNHDA, CDR2 SQIVND (reference sequence). DNA for the CDR3: TGTGCCAGCGGAGCAGGGGATAGCACAGATACGCAGTATTTT. It specifies CASGAGDSTDTQYF.

CDR3 amino acids: CASGPVSGELFF. CDR3 bases: TGTGCCAGCGGACCAGTCAGCGGGGAGCTGTTTTTT. The chain uses TRBV28 and TRBJ2-2; no clear D gene. Per the germline V gene, CDR1 is MDHEN and CDR2 is SYDVKM. V was clipped by 8 bases and J by 7 bases, with 11 bases between them. The CDR3 runs to 12 residues.

This clone has just one count. The chain couples TRBV5-6 to TRBJ2-3, with D unclear. Germline CDR1 reads SGHDT; CDR2 reads YYEEEE. CDR3 length: 16 residues. V gave up 4 bases and J gave up 0 bases, with 15 bases separating them. The CDR3 protein is CASSQIVGSSTDTQYF. The DNA for the CDR3 is TGTGCCAGCAGCCAGATAGTCGGATCTAGCACAGATACGCAGTATTTT.

This chain joins TRBV10-3 and TRBJ2-2; tentative D call: TRBD2 (6 bases). Germline V gene sequence: CDR1 ENHRY, CDR2 SYGVKD. With 10 bases removed from V and 3 bases from J, the gap between germline ends came to 21 bases. The CDR3 extends over 16 amino acids. CDR3 loop: CATEGHRESYTGELFF. The CDR3 DNA follows: TGTGCCACCGAGGGGCACCGGGAGTCGTACACCGGGGAGCTGTTTTTT.

The rearrangement joins TRBV19 to TRBJ1-5; TRBD1 aligns across 10 bases. This CDR3 spans 16 amino acids. Germline V CDR1 and CDR2: LNHDA, SQIVND (reference sequence). The V and J ends lost 3 bases and 1 base, in that order; junction bases with no gene match: 3. The CDR3 nucleotides read TGTGCCAGTAGTATCGGGGACAGGGGAAGCAATCAGCCCCAGCATTTT. Encoded protein: CASSIGDRGSNQPQHF. The complete variable domain, with remaining parts taken from reference TRBV19 and TRBJ1-5, reads DGGITQSPKYLFRKEGQNVTLSCEQNLNHDAMYWYRQDPGQGLRLIYYSQIVNDFQKGDIAEGYSVSREKKESFPLTVTSAQKNPTAFYLCASSIGDRGSNQPQHFGDGTRLSIL.

The chain uses TRBV28 and TRBJ1-1; 11 positions match TRBD1. The germline CDR1 and CDR2 sequences are MDHEN and SYDVKM. The CDR3 has 17 amino acids. J was trimmed by 1 base and V by 1 base; bases with no gene match: 5. The CDR3 loop reads CASSLLPGQGANTEAFF. CDR3 nucleotide sequence: TGTGCCAGCAGTTTATTGCCCGGACAGGGGGCGAACACTGAAGCTTTCTTT.